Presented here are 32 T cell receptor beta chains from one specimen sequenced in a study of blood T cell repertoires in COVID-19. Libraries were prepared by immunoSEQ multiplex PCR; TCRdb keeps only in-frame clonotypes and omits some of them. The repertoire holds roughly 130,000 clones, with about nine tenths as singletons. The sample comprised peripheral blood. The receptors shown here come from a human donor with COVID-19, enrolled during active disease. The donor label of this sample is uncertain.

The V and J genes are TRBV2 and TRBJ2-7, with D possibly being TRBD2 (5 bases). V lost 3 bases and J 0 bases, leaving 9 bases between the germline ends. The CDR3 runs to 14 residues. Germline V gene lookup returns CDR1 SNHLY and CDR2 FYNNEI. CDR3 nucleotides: TGTGCCAGCAGTGAGCGGGTTAGCTCCTACGAGCAGTACTTC. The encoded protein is CASSERVSSYEQYF.

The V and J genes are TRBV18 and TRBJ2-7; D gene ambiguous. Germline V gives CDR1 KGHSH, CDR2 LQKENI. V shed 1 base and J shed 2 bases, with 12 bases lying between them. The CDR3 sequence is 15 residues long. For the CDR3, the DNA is TGTGCCAGCTCACCACGCTCCCGTAAGCCCTACGAGCAGTACTTC. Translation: CASSPRSRKPYEQYF.

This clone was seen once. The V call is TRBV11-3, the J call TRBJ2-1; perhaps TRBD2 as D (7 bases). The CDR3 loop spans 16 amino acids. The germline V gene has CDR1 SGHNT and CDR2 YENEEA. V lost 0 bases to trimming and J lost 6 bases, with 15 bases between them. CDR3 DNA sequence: TGTGCCAGCAGCTTAGATGGATGGGGGGGCGCCAATGAGCAGTTCTTC. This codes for CASSLDGWGGANEQFF.

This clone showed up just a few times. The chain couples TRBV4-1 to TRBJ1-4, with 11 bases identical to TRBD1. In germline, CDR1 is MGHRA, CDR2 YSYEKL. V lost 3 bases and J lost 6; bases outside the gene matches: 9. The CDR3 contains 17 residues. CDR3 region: CASSHTMGDRGDEKLFF. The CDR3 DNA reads TGCGCCAGCAGCCACACCATGGGGGACAGGGGGGATGAAAAACTGTTTTTT.

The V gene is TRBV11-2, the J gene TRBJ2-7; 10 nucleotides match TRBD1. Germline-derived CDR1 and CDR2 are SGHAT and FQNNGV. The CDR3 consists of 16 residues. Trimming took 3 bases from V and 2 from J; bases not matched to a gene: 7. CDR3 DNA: TGTGCCAGCAGCTTCCTTCGTGGGACAGGGGCCTACGAGCAGTACTTC. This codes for CASSFLRGTGAYEQYF.

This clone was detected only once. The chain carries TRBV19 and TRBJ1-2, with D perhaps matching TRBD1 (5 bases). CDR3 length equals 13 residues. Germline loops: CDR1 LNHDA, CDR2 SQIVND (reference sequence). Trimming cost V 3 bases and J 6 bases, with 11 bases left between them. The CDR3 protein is CASSMGQGDGYTF. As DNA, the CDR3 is TGTGCCAGTAGTATGGGGCAGGGTGATGGCTACACCTTC.

CDR3 loop: CASSQSTYWASNYNEQFF. The CDR3 DNA reads TGTGCCAGCAGCCAATCCACTTATTGGGCTAGCAATTACAATGAGCAGTTCTTC. V and J are TRBV7-2 and TRBJ2-1; maybe TRBD2 (5 bases). This CDR3 is built from 18 residues. Trimming stripped 5 bases from V and 4 bases from J, with 24 bases between. Germline-derived CDR1 and CDR2 are SGHTA and FQGNSA.

This chain's CDR3 is CASSLGWANNEQFF. Here the CDR3 DNA reads TGTGCCAGCAGCTTAGGCTGGGCGAACAATGAGCAGTTCTTC. The chain is built from TRBV11-2 and TRBJ2-1; D unresolved. Trimming left V 1 base short and J 5 bases short, with 9 bases between. The CDR3 is 14 amino acids. Germline V lookup: CDR1 SGHAT, CDR2 FQNNGV.

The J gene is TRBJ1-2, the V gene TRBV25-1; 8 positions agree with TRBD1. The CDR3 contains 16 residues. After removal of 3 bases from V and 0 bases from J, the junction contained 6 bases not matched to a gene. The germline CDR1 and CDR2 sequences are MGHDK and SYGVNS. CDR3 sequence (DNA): TGTGCCAGCAGTGATCCAGGGGGCACGGCTAACTATGGCTACACCTTC. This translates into CASSDPGGTANYGYTF.

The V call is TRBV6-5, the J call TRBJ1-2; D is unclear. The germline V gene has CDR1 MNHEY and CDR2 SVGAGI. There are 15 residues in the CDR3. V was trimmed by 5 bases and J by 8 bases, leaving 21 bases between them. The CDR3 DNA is TGTGCCAGCAGTCCCCGTCCGGGTACCCTGCAGGGCTACACCTTC. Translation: CASSPRPGTLQGYTF.

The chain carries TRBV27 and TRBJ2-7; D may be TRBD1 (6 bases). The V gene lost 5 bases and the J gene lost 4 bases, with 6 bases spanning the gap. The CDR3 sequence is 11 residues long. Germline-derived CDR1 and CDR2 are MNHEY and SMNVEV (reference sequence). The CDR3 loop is CASSQGYEQYF. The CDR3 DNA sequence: TGTGCCAGCAGTCAGGGGTACGAGCAGTACTTC.

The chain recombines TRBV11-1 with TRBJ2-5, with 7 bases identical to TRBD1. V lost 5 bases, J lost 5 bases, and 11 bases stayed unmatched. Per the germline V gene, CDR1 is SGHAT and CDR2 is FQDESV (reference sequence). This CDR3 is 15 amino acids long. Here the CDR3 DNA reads TGTGCCAGCAGCGCCGACAAGGGGGCGCGGGAGACCCAGTACTTC. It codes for CASSADKGARETQYF.

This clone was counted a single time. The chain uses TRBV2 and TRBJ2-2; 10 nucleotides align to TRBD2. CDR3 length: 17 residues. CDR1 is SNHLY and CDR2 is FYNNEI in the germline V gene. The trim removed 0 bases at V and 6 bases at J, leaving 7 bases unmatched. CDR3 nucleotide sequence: TGTGCCAGCAGTGAAGCACCTAGCGGGAGTGGGGCCGGGGAGCTGTTTTTT. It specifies CASSEAPSGSGAGELFF. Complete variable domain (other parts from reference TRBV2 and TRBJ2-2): EPEVTQTPSHQVTQMGQEVILRCVPISNHLYFYWYRQILGQKVEFLVSFYNNEISEKSEIFDDQFSVERPDGSNFTLKIRSTKLEDSAMYFCASSEAPSGSGAGELFFGEGSRLTVL.

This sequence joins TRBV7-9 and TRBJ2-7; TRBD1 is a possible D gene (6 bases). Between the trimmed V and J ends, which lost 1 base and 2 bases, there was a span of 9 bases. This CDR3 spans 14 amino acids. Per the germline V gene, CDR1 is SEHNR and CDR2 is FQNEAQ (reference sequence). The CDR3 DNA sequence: TGTGCCAGCAGCTTAGGGCCAGGGGCCTACGAGCAGTACTTC. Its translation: CASSLGPGAYEQYF.

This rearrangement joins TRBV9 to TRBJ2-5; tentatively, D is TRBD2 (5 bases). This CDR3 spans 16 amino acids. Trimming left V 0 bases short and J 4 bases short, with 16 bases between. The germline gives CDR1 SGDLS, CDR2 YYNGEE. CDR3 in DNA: TGTGCCAGCAGCGTAGATGCGGGTCCGGTTGCAGAGACCCAGTACTTC. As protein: CASSVDAGPVAETQYF.

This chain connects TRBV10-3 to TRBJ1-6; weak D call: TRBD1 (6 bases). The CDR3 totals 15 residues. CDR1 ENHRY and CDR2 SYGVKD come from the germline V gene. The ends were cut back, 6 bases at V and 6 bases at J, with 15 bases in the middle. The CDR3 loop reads CAISLTGPGNSPLHF. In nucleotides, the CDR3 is TGTGCCATCAGCCTCACAGGGCCGGGTAATTCACCCCTCCACTTT.

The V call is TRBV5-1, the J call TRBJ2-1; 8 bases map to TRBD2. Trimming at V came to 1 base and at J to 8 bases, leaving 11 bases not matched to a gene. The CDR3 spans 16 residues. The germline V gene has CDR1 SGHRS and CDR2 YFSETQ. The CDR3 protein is CASSLLSSGGGDEQFF. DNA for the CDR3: TGCGCCAGCAGCTTGCTGTCCAGCGGGGGTGGCGATGAGCAGTTCTTC.

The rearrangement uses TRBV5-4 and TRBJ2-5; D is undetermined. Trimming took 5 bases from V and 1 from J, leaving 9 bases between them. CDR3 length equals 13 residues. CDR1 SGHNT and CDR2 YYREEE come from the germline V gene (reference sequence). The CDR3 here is CASSQDTQETQYF. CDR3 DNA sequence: TGTGCCAGCAGTCAAGACACCCAAGAGACCCAGTACTTC.

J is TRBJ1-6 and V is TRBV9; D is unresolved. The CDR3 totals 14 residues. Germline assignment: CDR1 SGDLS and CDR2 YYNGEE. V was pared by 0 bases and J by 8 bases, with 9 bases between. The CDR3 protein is CASSVGLRDSPLHF. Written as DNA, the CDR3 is TGTGCCAGCAGCGTAGGGCTCCGGGATTCACCCCTCCACTTT.

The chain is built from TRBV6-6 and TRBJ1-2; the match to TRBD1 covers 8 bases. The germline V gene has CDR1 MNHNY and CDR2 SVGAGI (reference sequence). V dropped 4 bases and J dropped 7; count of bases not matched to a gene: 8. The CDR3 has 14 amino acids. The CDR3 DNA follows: TGTGCCAGCAGTTCTTCCGGGACAGGAGGTGGCTACACCTTC. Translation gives CASSSSGTGGGYTF.

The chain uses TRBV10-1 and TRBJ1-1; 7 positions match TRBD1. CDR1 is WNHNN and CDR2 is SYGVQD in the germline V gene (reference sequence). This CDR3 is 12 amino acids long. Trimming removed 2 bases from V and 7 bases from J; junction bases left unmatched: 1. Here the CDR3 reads CASSEDRVEAFF. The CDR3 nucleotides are TGCGCCAGCAGTGAGGACAGGGTTGAAGCTTTCTTT.

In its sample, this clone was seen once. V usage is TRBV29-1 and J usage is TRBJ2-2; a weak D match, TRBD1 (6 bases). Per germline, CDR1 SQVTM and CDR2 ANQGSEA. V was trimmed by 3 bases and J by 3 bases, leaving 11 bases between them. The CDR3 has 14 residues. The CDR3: CSVDITGYTGELFF. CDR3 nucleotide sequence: TGCAGCGTTGACATAACAGGGTACACCGGGGAGCTGTTTTTT.

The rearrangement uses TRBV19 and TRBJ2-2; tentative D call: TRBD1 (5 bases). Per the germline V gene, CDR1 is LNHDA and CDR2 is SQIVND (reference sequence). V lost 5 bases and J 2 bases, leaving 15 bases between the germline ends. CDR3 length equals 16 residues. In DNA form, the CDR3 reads TGTGCCAGTAGTGAGGCTGGACACACCAACACCGGGGAGCTGTTTTTT. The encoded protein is CASSEAGHTNTGELFF.

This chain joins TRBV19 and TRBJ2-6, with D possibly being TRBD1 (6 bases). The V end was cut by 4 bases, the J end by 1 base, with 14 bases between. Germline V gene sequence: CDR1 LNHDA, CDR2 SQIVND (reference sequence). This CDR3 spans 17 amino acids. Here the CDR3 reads CASSSRGVGSGANVLTF. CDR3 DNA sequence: TGTGCCAGTAGTAGCAGGGGAGTTGGGTCTGGGGCCAACGTCCTGACTTTC.

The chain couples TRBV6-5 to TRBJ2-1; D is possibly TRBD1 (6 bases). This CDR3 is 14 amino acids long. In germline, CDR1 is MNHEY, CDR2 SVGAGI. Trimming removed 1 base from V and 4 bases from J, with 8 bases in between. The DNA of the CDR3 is TGTGCCAGCAGTTACTTAACAGGGTACAATGAGCAGTTCTTC. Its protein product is CASSYLTGYNEQFF.

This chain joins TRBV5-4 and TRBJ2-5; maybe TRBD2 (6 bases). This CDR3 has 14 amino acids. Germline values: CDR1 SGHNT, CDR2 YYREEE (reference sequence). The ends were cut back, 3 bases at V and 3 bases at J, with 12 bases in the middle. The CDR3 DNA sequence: TGTGCCAGCAGCTCCCGGGGGTGGGAAGAGACCCAGTACTTC. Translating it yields CASSSRGWEETQYF.

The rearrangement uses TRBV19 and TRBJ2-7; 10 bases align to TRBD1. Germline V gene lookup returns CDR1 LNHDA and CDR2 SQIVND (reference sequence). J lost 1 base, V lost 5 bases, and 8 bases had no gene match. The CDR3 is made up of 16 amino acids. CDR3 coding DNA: TGTGCCAGTAGTCCACTCGGACAGGGGGAATCCTACGAGCAGTACTTC. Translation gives CASSPLGQGESYEQYF.

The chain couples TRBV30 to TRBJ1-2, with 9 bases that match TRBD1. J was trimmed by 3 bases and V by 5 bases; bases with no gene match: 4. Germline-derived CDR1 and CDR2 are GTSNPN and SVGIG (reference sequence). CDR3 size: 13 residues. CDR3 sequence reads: CAWLQGADYGYTF. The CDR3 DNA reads TGTGCCTGGCTACAGGGGGCGGACTATGGCTACACCTTC.

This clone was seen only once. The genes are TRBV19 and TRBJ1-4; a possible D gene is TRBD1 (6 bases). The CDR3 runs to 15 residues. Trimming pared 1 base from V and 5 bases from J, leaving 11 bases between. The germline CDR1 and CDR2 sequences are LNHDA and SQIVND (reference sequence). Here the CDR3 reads CASSIVQGPNEKLFF. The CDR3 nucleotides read TGTGCCAGTAGTATAGTACAGGGCCCAAATGAAAAACTGTTTTTT.

CDR3: CSASPDRGSEKLFF. The CDR3 nucleotides are TGCAGTGCTAGTCCGGACAGGGGTTCGGAAAAACTGTTTTTT. The J gene is TRBJ1-4, the V gene TRBV20-1; TRBD1 agrees at 9 bases. There are 14 residues in the CDR3. Germline V gives CDR1 DFQATT, CDR2 SNEGSKA (reference sequence). Trimming cost V 3 bases and J 8 bases; bases outside gene matches: 7.

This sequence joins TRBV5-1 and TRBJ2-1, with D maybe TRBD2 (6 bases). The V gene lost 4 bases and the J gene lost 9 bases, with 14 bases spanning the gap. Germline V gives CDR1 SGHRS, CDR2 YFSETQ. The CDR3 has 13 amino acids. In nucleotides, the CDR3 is TGCGCCAGCAGCCGGGGGAGTGAGCCTGAGCAGTTCTTC. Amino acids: CASSRGSEPEQFF.

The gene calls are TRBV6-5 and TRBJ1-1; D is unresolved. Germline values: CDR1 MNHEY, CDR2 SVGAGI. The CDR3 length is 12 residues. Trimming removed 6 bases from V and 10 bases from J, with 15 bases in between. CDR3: CASSKGRVIAFF. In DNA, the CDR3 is TGTGCCAGCAGCAAAGGGAGGGTTATAGCTTTCTTT.